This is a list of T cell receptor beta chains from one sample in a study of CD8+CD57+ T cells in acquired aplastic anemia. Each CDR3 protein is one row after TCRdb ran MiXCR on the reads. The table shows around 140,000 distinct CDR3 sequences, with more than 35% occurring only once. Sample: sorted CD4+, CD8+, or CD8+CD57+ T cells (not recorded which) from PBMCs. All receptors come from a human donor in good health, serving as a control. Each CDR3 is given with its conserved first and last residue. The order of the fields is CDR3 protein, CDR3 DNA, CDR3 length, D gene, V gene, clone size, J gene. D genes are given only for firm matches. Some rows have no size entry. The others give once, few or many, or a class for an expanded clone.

CSVEDQGRGEAFF,TGCAGCGTTGAAGATCAGGGCCGGGGTGAAGCTTTCTTT,13,NA,TRBV29-1,once,TRBJ1-1
CASSLVPTEYEQYF,TGCGCCAGCAGCTTGGTTCCTACAGAGTACGAGCAGTACTTC,14,NA,TRBV5-1,many,TRBJ2-7
CASSSDFNGGYTF,TGTGCCAGCAGCTCCGATTTCAACGGTGGCTACACCTTC,13,NA,TRBV7-8,NA,TRBJ1-2
CASSISRTQETQYF,TGTGCCAGTAGTATCAGCAGGACCCAAGAGACCCAGTACTTC,14,NA,TRBV19,NA,TRBJ2-5
CSVEEGPLGGYTF,TGCAGCGTTGAGGAGGGTCCGCTCGGTGGCTACACCTTC,13,NA,TRBV29-1,NA,TRBJ1-2
CASRIDTRRDNEQFF,TGTGCCAGCAGGATCGACACCCGTAGAGACAATGAGCAGTTCTTC,15,NA,TRBV2,many,TRBJ2-1
CASSAERTGNTIYF,TGTGCCAGCAGCGCGGAAAGGACTGGAAACACCATATATTTT,14,NA,TRBV5-4,many,TRBJ1-3
CASSSTNRIQGLRNYEQYF,TGTGCCAGCAGTTCCACTAACCGCATACAGGGGCTAAGGAACTACGAGCAGTACTTC,19,TRBD1,TRBV6-2/TRBV6-3,many,TRBJ2-7
CSARDQTGGISPLHF,TGCAGTGCTAGAGATCAGACAGGGGGCATTTCACCCCTCCACTTT,15,TRBD1,TRBV20-1,NA,TRBJ1-6
CASSGGILLTDTQYF,TGTGCCAGCAGTGGGGGGATACTACTAACAGATACGCAGTATTTT,15,NA,TRBV6-1,few,TRBJ2-3
CASMGGAQSSYNSPLHF,TGTGCCAGTATGGGGGGTGCACAGAGCTCCTATAATTCACCCCTCCACTTT,17,NA,TRBV19,NA,TRBJ1-6
CATSRDIDREQYF,TGTGCCACCAGCAGAGATATCGATCGTGAGCAGTACTTC,13,NA,TRBV15,many,TRBJ2-7
CASSEARGPTYGYTF,TGTGCCAGCAGTGAAGCTAGGGGGCCAACCTATGGCTACACCTTC,15,TRBD1,TRBV12-3/TRBV12-4,NA,TRBJ1-2
CASSLTTFGNTEAFF,TGTGCCAGTAGCCTGACAACATTCGGGAACACTGAAGCTTTCTTT,15,NA,TRBV19,NA,TRBJ1-1
CASSQEGGRINEQFF,TGCGCCAGCAGCCAAGAGGGCGGGAGAATCAATGAGCAGTTCTTC,15,TRBD2,TRBV4-1,many,TRBJ2-1
CASSSMTSEQYF,TGTGCCAGCAGCTCGATGACGAGCGAGCAGTACTTC,12,NA,TRBV7-9,few,TRBJ2-7
CATSTLGQPQHF,TGTGCCACCAGCACACTTGGCCAGCCCCAGCATTTT,12,NA,TRBV24-1,many,TRBJ1-5
CSAPRTEYTEAFF,TGCAGTGCTCCCCGGACAGAATACACTGAAGCTTTCTTT,13,NA,TRBV20-1,many,TRBJ1-1
CASSQDLRNTGELFF,TGCGCCAGCAGCCAAGATCTTCGGAACACCGGGGAGCTGTTTTTT,15,NA,TRBV4-3,NA,TRBJ2-2
CSAHSSLQGPEAFF,TGCAGTGCCCACTCCTCCCTACAGGGCCCTGAAGCTTTCTTT,14,NA,TRBV20-1,NA,TRBJ1-1
CASSEYGPGGAYNEQFF,TGTGCCAGCAGTGAATACGGTCCAGGGGGTGCCTACAATGAGCAGTTCTTC,17,TRBD1,TRBV25-1,NA,TRBJ2-1
CASGLEVGQPQHF,TGTGCCAGCGGGCTCGAGGTGGGGCAGCCCCAGCATTTT,13,NA,TRBV27,few,TRBJ1-5
CAWSVGGRKKLFF,TGTGCCTGGAGTGTCGGTGGACGTAAAAAACTGTTTTTT,13,NA,TRBV30,many,TRBJ1-4
CAIRDGGSGDYGYTF,TGTGCCATCAGGGACGGTGGCTCTGGCGACTATGGCTACACCTTC,15,NA,TRBV10-3,NA,TRBJ1-2
CASSVGENTEAFF,TGTGCCAGCAGTGTGGGGGAAAACACTGAAGCTTTCTTT,13,NA,TRBV6-4,few,TRBJ1-1
CASSLTLAGTSTDTQYF,TGTGCCAGCAGTTTGACCCTAGCTGGAACCAGCACAGATACGCAGTATTTT,17,NA,TRBV25-1,many,TRBJ2-3
CASSGSSGNHEQYF,TGTGCCAGCAGCGGGTCTAGCGGTAACCACGAGCAGTACTTC,14,TRBD2,TRBV3-1,many,TRBJ2-7
CSAPQGNRAYEQYF,TGCAGTGCTCCCCAAGGAAACAGGGCCTACGAGCAGTACTTC,14,NA,TRBV20-1,NA,TRBJ2-7
CASSPVPGRDSPLHF,TGTGCCAGCTCACCGGTCCCGGGACGGGATTCACCCCTCCACTTT,15,NA,TRBV18,many,TRBJ1-6
CASSLSTEAFF,TGTGCCAGCAGTTTGTCCACTGAAGCTTTCTTT,11,NA,TRBV12-3/TRBV12-4,many,TRBJ1-1
CATSVPAGGPTQYNEQFF,TGTGCCACCAGTGTCCCAGCGGGGGGCCCAACACAATACAATGAGCAGTTCTTC,18,TRBD2,TRBV24-1,many,TRBJ2-1
CASSLGTHEQYF,TGTGCCAGCAGCTTAGGGACCCACGAGCAGTACTTC,12,NA,TRBV7-2,once,TRBJ2-7
CASSNPPDGYTF,TGCGCCAGCAGCAACCCCCCGGACGGCTACACCTTC,12,NA,TRBV5-1,many,TRBJ1-2
CASSSQALSSYNEQFF,TGTGCCAGCAGCTCTCAGGCCTTATCCTCCTACAATGAGCAGTTCTTC,16,NA,TRBV11-2,NA,TRBJ2-1
CASSPPWQLQETQYF,TGTGCCAGCTCACCACCGTGGCAACTCCAAGAGACCCAGTACTTC,15,NA,TRBV18,few,TRBJ2-5
CAGVKNTEAFF,TGTGCCGGGGTGAAGAACACTGAAGCTTTCTTT,11,NA,TRBV30,many,TRBJ1-1
CASSYSAGRTEAFF,TGTGCCAGCAGTTACTCAGCAGGGCGTACTGAAGCTTTCTTT,14,NA,TRBV6-5,many,TRBJ1-1
CASSEGGRTEAFF,TGCGCCAGCAGTGAAGGGGGCAGAACTGAAGCTTTCTTT,13,TRBD1,TRBV10-1,many,TRBJ1-1
CSVAGTSGIDTQYF,TGCAGCGTTGCCGGGACTAGCGGAATAGATACGCAGTATTTT,14,TRBD2,TRBV29-1,NA,TRBJ2-3
CASSQGASNYGYTF,TGTGCCAGCAGTCAGGGGGCGTCAAACTATGGCTACACCTTC,14,TRBD1,TRBV28,many,TRBJ1-2
CASRDPGQGMIGSGNTIYF,TGTGCCAGCAGGGACCCGGGACAGGGAATGATAGGCTCTGGAAACACCATATATTTT,19,TRBD1,TRBV11-1,many,TRBJ1-3
CASSLPLENTEAFF,TGTGCCAGCAGCTTGCCCTTGGAGAACACTGAAGCTTTCTTT,14,NA,TRBV11-2,many,TRBJ1-1
CASSARLNTEAFF,TGTGCCAGCAGCGCCCGCCTGAACACTGAAGCTTTCTTT,13,NA,TRBV7-2,NA,TRBJ1-1
CAISDSLPAYDEQFF,TGTGCCATCAGTGACAGCCTGCCAGCCTACGATGAGCAGTTCTTC,15,NA,TRBV10-3,NA,TRBJ2-1
CATSRDKSFGETQYF,TGTGCCACCAGCAGAGATAAATCCTTTGGGGAGACCCAGTACTTC,15,NA,TRBV15,NA,TRBJ2-5